This TCR beta chain derives from a study of a mutant IDH1 vaccine in newly diagnosed glioma. V was shortened by 4 bases and J by 1 base, with 12 bases between the two germline ends. The germline V gene encodes CDR1 SGHKS and CDR2 YYEKEE (reference sequence). The CDR3 loop spans 14 amino acids. About this clone: Its antigen remains unidentified.

Time point given: week 5, during vaccination. Vaccinated patients received 300 ug of mutant IDH1 20-mer peptide per dose, with topical imiquimod. The assay was immunoSEQ multiplex PCR, and TCRdb's table has in-frame clones only and misses some. The profile shows approximately 60,000 clones, less than 85% of them singletons. Sequencing used PBMCs, obtained from a glioma patient whose treatment included an IDH1 peptide vaccine. This chain links TRBV5-5 with TRBJ2-7; the D gene is possibly TRBD1 (6 bases). The receptor was isolated from a woman in her late teens or twenties with glioma. Some clones in this sample may be carry-over from other donors' samples. The CDR3 loop is CASSERTVSYEQYF. The CDR3 DNA reads TGTGCCAGCAGCGAACGGACAGTTTCCTACGAGCAGTACTTC.